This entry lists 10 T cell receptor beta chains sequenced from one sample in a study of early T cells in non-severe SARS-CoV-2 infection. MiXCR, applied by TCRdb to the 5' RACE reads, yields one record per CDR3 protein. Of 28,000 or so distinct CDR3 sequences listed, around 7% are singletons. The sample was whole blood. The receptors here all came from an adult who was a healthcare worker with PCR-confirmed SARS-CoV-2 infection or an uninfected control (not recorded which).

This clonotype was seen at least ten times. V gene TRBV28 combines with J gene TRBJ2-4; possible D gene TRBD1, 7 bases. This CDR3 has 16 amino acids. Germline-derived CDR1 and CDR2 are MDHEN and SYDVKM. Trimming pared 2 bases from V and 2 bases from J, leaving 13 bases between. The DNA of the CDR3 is TGTGCCAGCAGTTTAGCGGGACAGTTAACCAAAAACATTCAGTACTTC. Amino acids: CASSLAGQLTKNIQYF.

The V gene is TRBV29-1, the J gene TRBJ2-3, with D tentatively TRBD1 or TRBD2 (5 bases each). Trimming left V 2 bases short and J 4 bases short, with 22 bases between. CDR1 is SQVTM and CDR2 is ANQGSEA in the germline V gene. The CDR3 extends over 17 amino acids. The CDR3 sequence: CSVEFTSGTPYPDTQYF. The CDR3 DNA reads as TGCAGCGTTGAATTTACATCCGGGACGCCCTATCCAGATACGCAGTATTTT.

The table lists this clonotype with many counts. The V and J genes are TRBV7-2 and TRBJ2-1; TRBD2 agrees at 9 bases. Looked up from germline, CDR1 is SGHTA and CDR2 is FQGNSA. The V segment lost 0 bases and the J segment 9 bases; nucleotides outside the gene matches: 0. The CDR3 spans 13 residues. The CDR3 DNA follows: TGTGCCAGCAGCTTAGCTAGCGGGGGTGAGCAGTTCTTC. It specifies CASSLASGGEQFF.

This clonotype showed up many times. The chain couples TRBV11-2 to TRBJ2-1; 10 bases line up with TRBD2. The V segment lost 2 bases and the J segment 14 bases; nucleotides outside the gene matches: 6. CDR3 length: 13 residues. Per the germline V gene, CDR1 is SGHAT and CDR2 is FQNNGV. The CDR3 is CASSLTVLAGEFF. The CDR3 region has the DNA TGTGCCAGCAGCTTAACTGTCCTAGCGGGGGAGTTCTTC.

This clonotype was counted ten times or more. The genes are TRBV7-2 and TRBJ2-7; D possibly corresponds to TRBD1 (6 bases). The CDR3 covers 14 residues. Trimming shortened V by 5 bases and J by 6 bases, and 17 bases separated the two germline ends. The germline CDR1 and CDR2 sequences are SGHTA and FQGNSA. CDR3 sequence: CASSQGYVFAEQYF. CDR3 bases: TGTGCCAGCAGCCAGGGGTATGTCTTCGCCGAGCAGTACTTC.

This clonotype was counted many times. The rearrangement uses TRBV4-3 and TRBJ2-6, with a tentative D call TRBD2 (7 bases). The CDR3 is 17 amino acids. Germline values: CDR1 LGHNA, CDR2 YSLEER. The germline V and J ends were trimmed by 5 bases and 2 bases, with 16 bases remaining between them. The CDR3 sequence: CASSSRGGGTGANVLTF. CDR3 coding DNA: TGCGCCAGCAGCAGCAGGGGAGGGGGTACTGGGGCCAACGTCCTGACTTTC.

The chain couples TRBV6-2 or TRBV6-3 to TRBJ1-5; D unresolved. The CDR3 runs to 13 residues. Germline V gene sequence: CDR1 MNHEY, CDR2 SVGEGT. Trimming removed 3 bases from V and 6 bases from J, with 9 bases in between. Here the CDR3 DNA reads TGTGCCAGCAGTTATGGCGGGAGTCAGCCCCAGCATTTT. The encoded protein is CASSYGGSQPQHF.

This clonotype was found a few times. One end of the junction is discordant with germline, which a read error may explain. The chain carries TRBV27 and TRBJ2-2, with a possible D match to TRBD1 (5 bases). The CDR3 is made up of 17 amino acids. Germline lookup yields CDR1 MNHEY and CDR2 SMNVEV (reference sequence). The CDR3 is CASSLGTGRANTWELFF. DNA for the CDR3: TGTGCCAGCAGTTTAGGCACGGGCAGGGCTAACACCTGGGAGCTGTTTTTT.

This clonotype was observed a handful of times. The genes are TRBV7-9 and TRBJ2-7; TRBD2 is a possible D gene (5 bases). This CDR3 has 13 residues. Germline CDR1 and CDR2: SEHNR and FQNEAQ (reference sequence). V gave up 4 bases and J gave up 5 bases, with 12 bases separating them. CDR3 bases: TGTGCCAGCAGCTCCGGACTTTTTAACGAGCAGTACTTC. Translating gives CASSSGLFNEQYF.

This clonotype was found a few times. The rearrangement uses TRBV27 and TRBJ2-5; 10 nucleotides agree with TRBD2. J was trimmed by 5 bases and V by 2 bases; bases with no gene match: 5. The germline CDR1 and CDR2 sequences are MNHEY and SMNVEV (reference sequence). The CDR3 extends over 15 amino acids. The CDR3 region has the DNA TGTGCCAGCAGTTTACCTAGCGGGAGCAGGGAGACCCAGTACTTC. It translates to CASSLPSGSRETQYF.